This record looks at one TCR beta chain sequence and its context. This entry is derived from a study of T-cell reconstitution after alpha-beta-depleted transplantation in children. Unique molecular identifiers were incorporated during preparation of the TCRbeta library. TCRdb reanalysed the PCR reads using MiXCR and keeps one entry per CDR3 protein. Of a few hundred thousand distinct CDR3 sequences in the sample, around 18% were seen once. The V and J ends lost 3 bases and 2 bases respectively, with 12 bases between them. Germline V gene data show CDR1 as SGHVS and CDR2 as FQNEAQ. This CDR3 has 15 amino acids.

The clonotype was recovered from a human donor who donated a stem cell graft to a child with acute lymphoblastic leukemia. The V call is TRBV7-8, the J call TRBJ2-3; tentatively, D is TRBD2 (7 bases). This specimen was PBMCs from the stem cell graft donor, taken from the stem cell graft. CDR3 loop: CASSFRGGDTDTQYF. The CDR3 DNA is TGTGCCAGCAGCTTCAGAGGGGGGGACACAGATACGCAGTATTTT.